Described below is a single TCR beta chain sequence and its context. Its recognized antigen is unknown. No clone much larger than this one lies a single base away; base qualities are absent. The cohort was made up of around 720 healthy bone marrow donors. At the time of sampling, all cohort members were nominally healthy, though unrecorded immune exposures were likely present. The donor was CMV seronegative and was included in the group of about 400 seronegative cohort members. Each donor provided a peripheral blood sample, and peripheral blood mononuclear cells were used for TCR beta sequencing. Genomic DNA was extracted from the blood cell samples with the Qiagen DNeasy Blood Extraction Kit. This entry comes from a study of cytomegalovirus exposure and HLA in healthy donors (dated by TCRdb to 2015 to 2018). About the study as a whole: According to an earlier analysis of 550 to 750 of the donors, 150 million to 200 million T cells yielded 120 million or so unique TCR beta sequences and about 300 Gb of sequence data. Approximately 300 gigabases of sequencing data and about 92 million unique TCR sequences made up an early release that covered approximately 620 HLA-typed donors. Among the roughly 410 genotyped donors, approximately 76% belonged to the genetic ancestry cluster associated with self-reported Caucasian donors. The study aimed to test whether signatures of past pathogen exposure could be identified by cataloging public T cell receptors. Using immunosequencing, the study profiled T cell repertoires from fewer than 700 subjects and related those repertoires to cytomegalovirus serostatus. Along with the roughly 670-subject first cohort, a separate validation cohort of more than 90 different subjects was used. To predict cytomegalovirus infection status, the study combined high-throughput TCR immunosequencing, statistical association of individual TCRs with disease status, and machine learning. To study patterns of TCR occurrence, a later analysis re-analyzed previously published TCR beta repertoires from several hundred donors and added high-resolution HLA genotyping. Rather than drawing on any new phenotypic data, the later analysis identified candidate immune exposures from TCR beta sequences and the way those sequences occurred across donors. An earlier analysis of fewer than 700 of the donors applied high-throughput TCR beta sequencing to assess whether each TCR beta V gene segment acted as functional or pseudogenic. Donor age, sex, ethnicity and CMV serostatus were compiled together with the repertoire data. A later genetic analysis used genome-wide SNP genotypes for 398 of the 666 donors, treating that subset as a discovery cohort. Every discovery cohort repertoire had been produced on one sequencing platform. HLA typing included class I and class II loci at four-digit resolution. Typing coverage differed by locus: A, B, C, DRB1 and DQB1 were typed in about 620-630 donors, DQA1 in roughly 500, DPA1 in some 570, and DPB1 in just under 490. Several DR-DQ haplotypes were handled as single units for association and clustering because linkage in the cohort was strong. Among about 370 genotyped donors of the cohort, an average of about 220,000 unique TCR beta nucleotide sequences was sequenced per donor, of which roughly 17% were non-productive.

Library method: the immunoSEQ multiplex PCR assay. The multiplex PCR relied on a mix of 60 forward primers for TCR Vbeta segments and 13 reverse primers for TCR Jbeta segments. The CDR3 region of rearranged TCR beta genes was amplified from genomic DNA with a multiplex PCR assay. The amplified TCR beta libraries were sequenced on the Illumina HiSeq System as 87-base-pair reads. Per the original workflow: A later analysis tallied roughly 80 million unique TCR beta chains across the 666 repertoires, and 10 million to 11 million of those chains were shared by two or more donors. To remove PCR and sequencing errors, raw reads were error-corrected and collapsed into unique sequences using a nearest-neighbor algorithm that merged closely related sequences. V, D and J gene segments were assigned by aligning CDR3 sequences to IMGT reference sequences. Each retained sequence needed at least a six-nucleotide match to both a V gene segment and a J gene segment. A rearrangement was called productive if the CDR3 had no stop codons and remained in frame with V and J, and every other rearrangement was called non-productive. Following IMGT convention, CDR3 was defined as the stretch from the second conserved V-encoded cysteine to the conserved J-encoded phenylalanine. The earlier analysis of fewer than 750 of the donors excluded sequences that lacked an unambiguous match to a single V gene segment. An earlier analysis of 587 of the donors called V segments functional above 56.7% productive rearrangements and segregating when the between-donor standard deviation exceeded 5%. To diagnose cytomegalovirus status from the catalog of TCR beta chain sequences, a statistical classification framework was built. In a later analysis, V and J genes were assigned by comparing TCR nucleotide sequences against IMGT/GENE-DB human TR gene sequences. Using the TCRdist pipeline, a later analysis assigned CDR3 sequences along with most-parsimonious VDJ recombination scenarios. In a later analysis, each TCR beta chain was defined by its CDR3 amino acid sequence together with its V-gene family, and reads without a unique V-gene family were excluded. A later analysis removed roughly 590 highly shared, low-generation-probability nucleotide sequences to deal with suspected cross-contamination and a sequencing artifact. A later analysis calculated a clonal expansion index for each public chain from normalized within-repertoire ranks of inferred template counts. In a later analysis, generation probabilities were computed with a VDJ recombination model fitted to out-of-frame rearrangements, and the resulting probabilities were checked against IGoR. In a later analysis, hypergeometric tests were used to score TCR-TCR, TCR-HLA and TCR-CMV co-occurrence, with a repertoire-size bias correction applied to TCR pairs. False discovery rates were estimated in a later analysis by permuting HLA or CMV assignments 20 times. In a later analysis, co-occurring TCRs were grouped using DBSCAN, and TCRdist sequence similarity was added for clustering within HLA-allele-positive subsets. Co-occurrence clustering excluded repertoires with fewer than 30,000 or more than 120,000 public chains, plus five with anomalous nucleotide sharing. TCRdb retrieved this table from immuneACCESS and kept in-frame rearrangements only. Not all clones are present; in checked studies, unresolved V genes account for under half, and no reason is known for the remainder. V, J and clone size reflect that table, while D and trimming were determined from the DNA. The sample table holds under 200,000 clones, of which approximately 80% were seen once. The ten largest account for approximately 1.3% of the sample.

What the study reported, not specific to this receptor: The earlier analysis of approximately 560 of the donors excluded some 16 rarely observed V segments, including chromosome 9 orphons, because counts were too low. Linkage disequilibrium might explain the correlated functional status among segregating V segments, but an unknown experimental factor could not be excluded. In a later genetic analysis, fewer N-insertions in productive TCRs were reported among donors in an Asian-associated ancestry cluster than the approximately 670-donor mean. In both the original and validation cohorts, the classifier was reported to diagnose cytomegalovirus status with high specificity and sensitivity. A further reported finding was that TCR beta sequences accurately predicted the HLA-A and HLA-B alleles for most subjects in the first cohort. According to a later analysis, TCR association rates differed among HLA loci, with DRB1 alleles showing the most associated TCRs and HLA-C alleles showing the fewest. Broadly in line with IMGT annotations, most TCR beta V segments showed up in productive rearrangements about 87% or about 30% of the time in an earlier analysis of 450 to 750 of the donors. In the study, 150 to 200 TCR beta chains were listed as associated with cytomegalovirus. The authors suggested that the approach could potentially be generalized to other disease states and immunological phenotypes. According to a later analysis, parvovirus B19, influenza, CMV and Epstein-Barr virus appeared linked to several top co-occurrence clusters. A cluster of highly shared sequence variants was judged likely to be a technical artifact of the sequencing pipeline. Some IMGT-functional V segments, including TRBV6-2 and TRBV6-3, could not be distinguished by the 87-base-pair reads and were therefore excluded. A later analysis found that HLA-associated TCR beta chains were more clonally expanded and had lower generation probabilities than equally common non-associated chains. In this cohort, only TCR beta chains were sequenced, and detectable features were limited by the absence of alpha or paired-chain data. Across donors, most TCR sequences were observed very rarely, whereas some public TCRs were present in many individuals. HLA typing was unavailable for some donors at each locus, so association tests used only the typed subset. In vitro tests confirmed that a few of the cytomegalovirus-associated TCR beta chains recognize cytomegalovirus antigens. Roughly uniform sequencing depth across donors was assumed in presence/absence analyses, although this assumption may not hold. Specific HLA alleles were associated with more than 15,000 TCR beta sequences at a false discovery rate of 0.05 in a later analysis. In a later analysis, most CMV-associated TCR beta chains were found to appear HLA-restricted, with HLA associations seemingly driven largely by CMV exposure. Strong co-occurrence of HLA alleles, especially DR and DQ, made assigning TCR associations to individual alleles difficult. V-gene and J-gene trimming of TCR beta chains was associated with a missense DCLRE1C variant in a later genetic analysis, and the association was replicated in an independent cohort. Immune exposure information for the cohort was limited to CMV serostatus.

The germline V gene encodes CDR1 MNHNS and CDR2 SASEGT. Deletion took 3 bases off V and 7 bases off J, with a span of 13 bases between the germline ends. From the cysteine up to the phenylalanine, the CDR3 has a length of 14 residues. Here the CDR3 DNA is all that survives: 42 bases in frame from base 1. Sequences were obtained from PBMCs. The TCR was taken from a man aged 25 to 40 in good health and CMV-seronegative. Here the chain combines TRBV6-1 and TRBJ1-5, with no D gene named confidently. The CDR3 amino acid sequence is: CASSDLDLRQPQHF. The DNA sequence reads TGTGCCAGCAGTGACCTCGACCTGAGGCAGCCCCAGCATTTT.